This TCR beta chain was captured in a study of spatial heterogeneity in lung cancer. Findings of the study overall: The study found that expanded intratumoral alpha and beta TCR counts tracked tumor mutation counts. Ubiquitous expanded TCR counts tracked ubiquitous nonsynonymous mutations; regional expanded TCR counts tracked regional nonsynonymous mutations.

This clonotype has a count of ten or more. The antigen remains undetermined. Time point reported: sample taken at primary tumor resection. TCRdb analysed the 5' RACE reads with MiXCR anew, one entry per CDR3 protein. Here the sample spans more than 20,000 distinct CDR3 sequences, 2.8% being singletons. The V gene end was trimmed by 1 base and the J gene end by 0 bases; junction bases not matched to a gene: 9. CDR3 size: 19 residues. Germline V lookup: CDR1 MNHEY, CDR2 SMNVEV (reference sequence). This clonotype was obtained from a male donor with early-stage non-small cell lung cancer. V gene TRBV27 combines with J gene TRBJ2-6; TRBD1 agrees at 7 bases. Sequenced material: lung tumor tissue, taken at surgery. In nucleotides, the CDR3 is TGTGCCAGCAGTTTATGGGTGACAGGGAATCCCTCTGGGGCCAACGTCCTGACTTTC. Its protein is CASSLWVTGNPSGANVLTF.